Detailed here is one TCR beta chain. The V end was cut by 8 bases, the J end by 1 base, with 27 bases between. CDR3 length equals 18 residues. The germline gives CDR1 MRHNA, CDR2 SNTAGT. The record originates from a study of blood T cell repertoires in COVID-19. On the study more broadly: T cells, B-cell-depleted T cells, or PBMCs supplied cDNA or gDNA.

Original handling: Reference gene primer amplification yielded estimated nucleated cell counts. Measured with immunoSEQ multiplex PCR; TCRdb has only the in-frame clones, and not every one. V, J and clone size were drawn from that table, and D and trimming were deduced from the DNA. The sample lists tens of thousands of clones, 86% occurring once. The J gene is TRBJ2-7, the V gene TRBV6-4; possible D gene TRBD2, 6 bases. Sequencing used peripheral blood. This sequence originates from a human donor in a cohort sampled during active COVID-19. The CDR3 region is CASCYRKTGTPGSYEQYF. Written as DNA, the CDR3 is TGTGCCAGCTGTTATAGAAAAACCGGGACTCCAGGGTCCTACGAGCAGTACTTC.